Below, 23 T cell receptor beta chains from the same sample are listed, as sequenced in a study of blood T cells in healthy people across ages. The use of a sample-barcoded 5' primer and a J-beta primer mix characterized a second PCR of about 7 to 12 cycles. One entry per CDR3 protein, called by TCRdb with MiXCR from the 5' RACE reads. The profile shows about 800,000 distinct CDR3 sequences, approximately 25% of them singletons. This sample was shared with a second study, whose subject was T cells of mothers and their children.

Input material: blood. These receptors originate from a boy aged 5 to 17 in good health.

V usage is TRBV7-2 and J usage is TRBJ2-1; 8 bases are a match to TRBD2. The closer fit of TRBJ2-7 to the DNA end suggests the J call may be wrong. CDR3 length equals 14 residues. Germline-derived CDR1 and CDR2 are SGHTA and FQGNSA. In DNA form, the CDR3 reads TGTGCCAGCAGAACGAGCGGGGGCCTCTACGAGCAGTACTTC. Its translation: CASRTSGGLYEQYF.

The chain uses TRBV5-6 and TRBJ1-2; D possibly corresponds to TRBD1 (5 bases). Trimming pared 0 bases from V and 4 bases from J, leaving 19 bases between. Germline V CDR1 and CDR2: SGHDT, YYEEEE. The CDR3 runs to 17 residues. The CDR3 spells CASSLANQGARIYGYTF. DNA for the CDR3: TGTGCCAGCAGCTTGGCCAACCAAGGGGCCCGAATCTATGGCTACACCTTC.

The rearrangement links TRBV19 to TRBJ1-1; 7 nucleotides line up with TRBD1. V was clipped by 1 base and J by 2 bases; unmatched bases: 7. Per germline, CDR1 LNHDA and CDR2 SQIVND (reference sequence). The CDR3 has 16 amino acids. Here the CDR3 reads CASSIGRQGENTEAFF. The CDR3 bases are TGTGCCAGTAGTATAGGTCGACAGGGCGAAAACACTGAAGCTTTCTTT.

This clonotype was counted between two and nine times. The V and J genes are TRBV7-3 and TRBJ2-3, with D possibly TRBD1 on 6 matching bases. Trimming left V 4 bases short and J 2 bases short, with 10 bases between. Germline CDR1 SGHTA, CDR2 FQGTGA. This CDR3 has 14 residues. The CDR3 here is CASSSGQFTDTQYF. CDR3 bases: TGTGCCAGCAGCTCAGGACAGTTCACAGATACGCAGTATTTT.

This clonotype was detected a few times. The CDR3 coding sequence is TGCGCCAGCAGCCAAGATCGAATCCGGGGGGGGTCAGATACGCAGTATTTT. Protein: CASSQDRIRGGSDTQYF. This sequence joins TRBV4-3 and TRBJ2-3; 8 bases are shared with TRBD2. This CDR3 spans 17 amino acids. Germline CDR1 and CDR2: LGHNA and YSLEER. Trimming removed 0 bases from V and 4 bases from J; junction bases left unmatched: 9.

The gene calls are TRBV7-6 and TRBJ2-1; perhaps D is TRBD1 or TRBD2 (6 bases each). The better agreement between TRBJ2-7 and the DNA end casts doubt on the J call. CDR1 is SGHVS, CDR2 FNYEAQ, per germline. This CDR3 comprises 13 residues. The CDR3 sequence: CASSFGGLDEQYF. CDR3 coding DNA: TGTGCCAGCAGCTTTGGGGGGCTAGACGAGCAGTACTTC.

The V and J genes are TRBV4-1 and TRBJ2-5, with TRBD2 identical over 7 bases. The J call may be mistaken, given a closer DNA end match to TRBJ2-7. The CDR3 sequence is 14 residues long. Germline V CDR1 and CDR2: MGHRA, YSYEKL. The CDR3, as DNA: TGCGCCAGCAGCCAAGTGGGCCTAGCGGACGAGCAGTACTTC. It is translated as CASSQVGLADEQYF.

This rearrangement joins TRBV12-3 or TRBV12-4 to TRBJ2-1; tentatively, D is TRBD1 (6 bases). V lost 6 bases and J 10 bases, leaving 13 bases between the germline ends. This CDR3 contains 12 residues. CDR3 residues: CASSQQGVEQFF. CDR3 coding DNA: TGTGCCAGCAGCCAACAGGGAGTCGAGCAGTTCTTC.

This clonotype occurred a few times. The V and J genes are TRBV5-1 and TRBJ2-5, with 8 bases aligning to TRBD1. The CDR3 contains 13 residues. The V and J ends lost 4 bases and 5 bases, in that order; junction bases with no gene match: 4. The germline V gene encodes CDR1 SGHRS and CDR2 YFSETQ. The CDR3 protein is CASSMTGVETQYF. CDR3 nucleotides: TGCGCCAGCAGCATGACAGGGGTCGAGACCCAGTACTTC.

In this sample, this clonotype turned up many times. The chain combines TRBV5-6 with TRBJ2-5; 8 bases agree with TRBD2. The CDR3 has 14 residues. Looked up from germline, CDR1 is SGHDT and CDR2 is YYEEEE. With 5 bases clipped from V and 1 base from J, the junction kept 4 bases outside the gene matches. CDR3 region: CASSPGGPQETQYF. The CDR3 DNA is TGTGCCAGCAGTCCGGGGGGGCCCCAAGAGACCCAGTACTTC. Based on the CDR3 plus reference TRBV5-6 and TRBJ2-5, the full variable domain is DAGVTQSPTHLIKTRGQQVTLRCSPKSGHDTVSWYQQALGQGPQFIFQYYEEEERQRGNFPDRFSGHQFPNYSSELNVNALLLGDSALYLCASSPGGPQETQYFGPGTRLLVL.

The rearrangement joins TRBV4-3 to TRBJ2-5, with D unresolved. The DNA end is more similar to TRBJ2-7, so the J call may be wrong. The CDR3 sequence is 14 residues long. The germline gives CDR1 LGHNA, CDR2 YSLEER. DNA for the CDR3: TGCGCCAGCAGCCAAGATCTTGGGCGCTACGAGCAGTACTTC. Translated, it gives CASSQDLGRYEQYF.

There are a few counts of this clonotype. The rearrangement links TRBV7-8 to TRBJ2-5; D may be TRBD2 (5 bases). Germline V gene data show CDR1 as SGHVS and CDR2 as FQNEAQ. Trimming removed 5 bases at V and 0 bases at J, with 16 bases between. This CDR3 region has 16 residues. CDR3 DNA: TGTGCCAGCAGCAACCCCCGCGGCGGGTACCAAGAGACCCAGTACTTC. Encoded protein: CASSNPRGGYQETQYF.

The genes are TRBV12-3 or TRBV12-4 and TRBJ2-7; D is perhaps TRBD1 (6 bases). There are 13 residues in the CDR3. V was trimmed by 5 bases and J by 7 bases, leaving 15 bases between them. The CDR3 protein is CASSPGQYGEQYF. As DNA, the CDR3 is TGTGCCAGCAGTCCTGGACAGTATGGAGAGCAGTACTTC.

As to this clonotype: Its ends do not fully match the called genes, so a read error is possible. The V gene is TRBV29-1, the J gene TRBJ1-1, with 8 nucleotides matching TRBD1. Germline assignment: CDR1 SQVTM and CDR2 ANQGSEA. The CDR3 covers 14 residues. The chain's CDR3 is CGVEGQGGGTEAFF. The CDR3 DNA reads TGCGGCGTTGAAGGACAGGGTGGCGGCACTGAAGCTTTCTTT.

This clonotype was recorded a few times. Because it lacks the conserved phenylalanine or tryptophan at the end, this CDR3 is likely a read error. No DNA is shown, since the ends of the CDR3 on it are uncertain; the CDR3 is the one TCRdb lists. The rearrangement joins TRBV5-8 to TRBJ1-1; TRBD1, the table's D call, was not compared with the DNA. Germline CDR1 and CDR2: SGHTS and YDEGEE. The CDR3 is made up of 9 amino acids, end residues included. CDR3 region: CASSLGGSI.

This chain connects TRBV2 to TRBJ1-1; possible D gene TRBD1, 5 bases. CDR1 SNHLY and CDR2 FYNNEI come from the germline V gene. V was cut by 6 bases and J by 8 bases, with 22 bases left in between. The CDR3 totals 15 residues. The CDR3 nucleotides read TGTGCCAGCAGCGCCCAAGACCCCGGGACGGTCGAAGCTTTCTTT. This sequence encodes CASSAQDPGTVEAFF.

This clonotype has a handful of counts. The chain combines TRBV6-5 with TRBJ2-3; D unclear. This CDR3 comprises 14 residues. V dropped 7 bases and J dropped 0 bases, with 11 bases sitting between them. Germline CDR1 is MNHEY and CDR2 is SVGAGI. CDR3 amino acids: CASTPARSTDTQYF. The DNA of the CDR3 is TGTGCCAGCACCCCGGCACGAAGCACAGATACGCAGTATTTT.

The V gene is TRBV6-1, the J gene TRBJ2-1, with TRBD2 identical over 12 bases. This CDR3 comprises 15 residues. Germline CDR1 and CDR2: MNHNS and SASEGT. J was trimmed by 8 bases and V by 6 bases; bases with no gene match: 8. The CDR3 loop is CASRRLAGDGDEQFF. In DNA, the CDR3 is TGTGCCAGCAGGCGACTAGCGGGAGATGGCGATGAGCAGTTCTTC.

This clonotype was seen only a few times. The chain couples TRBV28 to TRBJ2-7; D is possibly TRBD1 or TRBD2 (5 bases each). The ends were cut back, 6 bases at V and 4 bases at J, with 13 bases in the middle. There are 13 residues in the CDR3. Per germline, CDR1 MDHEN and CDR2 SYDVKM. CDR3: CASRGDPTYEQYF. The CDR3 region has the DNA TGTGCCAGCAGGGGGGACCCCACATACGAGCAGTACTTC.

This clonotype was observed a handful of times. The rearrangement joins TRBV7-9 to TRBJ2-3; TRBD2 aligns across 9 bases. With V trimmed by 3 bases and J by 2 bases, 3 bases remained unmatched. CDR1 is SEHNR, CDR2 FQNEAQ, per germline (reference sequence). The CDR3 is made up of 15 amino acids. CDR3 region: CASSFSGGHTDTQYF. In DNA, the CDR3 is TGTGCCAGCAGCTTTAGCGGGGGACACACAGATACGCAGTATTTT.

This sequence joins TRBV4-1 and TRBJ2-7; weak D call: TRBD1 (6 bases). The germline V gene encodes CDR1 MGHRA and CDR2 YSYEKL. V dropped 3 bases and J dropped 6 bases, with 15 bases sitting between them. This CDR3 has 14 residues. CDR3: CASSHAQGSAEQYF. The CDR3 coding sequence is TGCGCCAGCAGCCACGCTCAGGGGAGCGCCGAGCAGTACTTC.

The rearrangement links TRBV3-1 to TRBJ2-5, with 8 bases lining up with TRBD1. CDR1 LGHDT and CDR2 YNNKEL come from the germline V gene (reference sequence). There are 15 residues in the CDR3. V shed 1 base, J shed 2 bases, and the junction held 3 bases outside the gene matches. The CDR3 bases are TGTGCCAGCAGCCAAGGGGACAGGATTCAAGAGACCCAGTACTTC. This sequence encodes CASSQGDRIQETQYF.

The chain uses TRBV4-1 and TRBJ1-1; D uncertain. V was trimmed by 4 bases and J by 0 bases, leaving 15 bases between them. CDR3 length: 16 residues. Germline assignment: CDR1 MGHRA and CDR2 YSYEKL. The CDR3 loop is CASSLGVVGLNTEAFF. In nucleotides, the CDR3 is TGCGCCAGCAGCCTCGGGGTAGTCGGCTTGAACACTGAAGCTTTCTTT.